The T cell receptor beta chain described here comes from a study of CD8+ T cells in alopecia areata. V was shortened by 1 base and J by 8 bases, with 11 bases between the two germline ends. The germline V gene has CDR1 SQVTM and CDR2 ANQGSEA. The CDR3 runs to 12 residues. This clone was observed a handful of times. Extraction and reverse transcription of RNA yielded cDNA as the sequencing template. TCRdb's copy holds only in-frame clones and misses some; the assay was immunoSEQ multiplex PCR. The top ten hold around 6% of the sample, which has about 140,000 clones, roughly 50% seen once. The rearrangement links TRBV29-1 to TRBJ1-2; no definite D call. Sample: CD4+ T cells sorted from blood, taken at week 0. The source is a human donor with alopecia areata. The CDR3 nucleotides are TGCAGCGTTGAAGGCCCCCGAGAGGGCTACACCTTC. Its protein is CSVEGPREGYTF.